Listed below are T cell receptor beta chains from one sample, sequenced in a study of response to subunit inactivated influenza vaccine. TCRdb passed the RT-PCR reads through MiXCR, listing each CDR3 protein once. The data show about 780,000 distinct CDR3 sequences, around a sixth seen once. Here the sequenced sample was PBMCs from blood, taken 4 to 6 days after vaccination. The receptors originated from a man aged 50 to 60 who received an inactivated influenza vaccine. Both conserved end residues are part of each CDR3. A D gene is named only where the DNA matches it firmly. The listing skips clone size in some rows; elsewhere it reads once, few, many or a size class.

v_gene: TRBV4-3; abundance: many; d_gene: -; j_gene: TRBJ1-2; CDR3nt: TGCGCCAGCAGCCAAGAGAGAAACTATGGCTACACCTTC; CDR3aa: CASSQERNYGYTF
v_gene: TRBV28; abundance: -; d_gene: -; j_gene: TRBJ1-6; CDR3nt: TGTGCCAGCAGTACCGGTACTTCACCCCTCCACTTT; CDR3aa: CASSTGTSPLHF
v_gene: TRBV7-3; abundance: -; d_gene: -; j_gene: TRBJ2-3; CDR3nt: TGTGCCAGCAGCCCCACATCCGGGAATACGCAGTATTTT; CDR3aa: CASSPTSGNTQYF
v_gene: TRBV9; abundance: few; d_gene: TRBD2; j_gene: TRBJ2-7; CDR3nt: TGTGCCAGCAGCACTGGACTAGCGGGGGGGCATCGCTCCTACGAGCAGTACTTC; CDR3aa: CASSTGLAGGHRSYEQYF
v_gene: TRBV29-1; abundance: -; d_gene: -; j_gene: TRBJ2-6; CDR3nt: TGCAGCGTCCCGGGGAGGGGGCGTCTTGGGGCCAACGTCCTGACTTTC; CDR3aa: CSVPGRGRLGANVLTF
v_gene: TRBV29-1; abundance: many; d_gene: TRBD1; j_gene: TRBJ2-5; CDR3nt: TGCAGCGGCCGTATTTCGATGGCAGGGGGAAAGACCCAGTACTTC; CDR3aa: CSGRISMAGGKTQYF
v_gene: TRBV6-1; abundance: -; d_gene: -; j_gene: TRBJ1-2; CDR3nt: TGTGCCAGCAGAAAAGGATTATTTTCTACCTATGGCTACACCTTC; CDR3aa: CASRKGLFSTYGYTF
v_gene: TRBV4-3; abundance: few; d_gene: TRBD1; j_gene: TRBJ2-3; CDR3nt: TGCGCCAGCAGCCAAGATGCCCAGGGGGCGAATACGCAGTATTTT; CDR3aa: CASSQDAQGANTQYF
v_gene: TRBV12-3/TRBV12-4; abundance: few; d_gene: -; j_gene: TRBJ2-3; CDR3nt: TGTGCCAGCACCCCACGGGGGAGCACAGATACGCAGTATTTT; CDR3aa: CASTPRGSTDTQYF
v_gene: TRBV9; abundance: -; d_gene: TRBD2; j_gene: TRBJ2-3; CDR3nt: TGTGCCAGCAGCGTAGAATTAGGACTAGCACCAGGAGATACGCAGTATTTT; CDR3aa: CASSVELGLAPGDTQYF
v_gene: TRBV11-2; abundance: few; d_gene: TRBD1; j_gene: TRBJ2-3; CDR3nt: TGTGCCAGCAGTAATAACAGGGGAGAGCGGCTAAACGACACAGATACGCAGTATTTT; CDR3aa: CASSNNRGERLNDTDTQYF
v_gene: TRBV6-5; abundance: -; d_gene: -; j_gene: TRBJ2-7; CDR3nt: TGTGCCAGCAGTTACTCCTTCGGCGCAATGAGCTCCTACGAGCAGTACTTC; CDR3aa: CASSYSFGAMSSYEQYF
v_gene: TRBV5-6; abundance: -; d_gene: -; j_gene: TRBJ1-1; CDR3nt: TGTGCCAGCAGCTTGGGAGGTGGCAGATTGAACACTGAAGCTTTCTTT; CDR3aa: CASSLGGGRLNTEAFF
v_gene: TRBV12-3/TRBV12-4; abundance: -; d_gene: -; j_gene: TRBJ1-3; CDR3nt: TGTGCTCGGAGTCCTGGAAACACCATATATTTT; CDR3aa: CARSPGNTIYF
v_gene: TRBV7-9; abundance: many; d_gene: -; j_gene: TRBJ2-1; CDR3nt: TGTGCCAGCAGCTTGGGTCTGAAAGATTCTGGGTTCTTC; CDR3aa: CASSLGLKDSGFF
v_gene: TRBV20-1; abundance: -; d_gene: -; j_gene: TRBJ2-3; CDR3nt: TGCAGTGCTAGAGATCGTAAGGACACAGATACGCAGTATTTT; CDR3aa: CSARDRKDTDTQYF
v_gene: TRBV3-1; abundance: few; d_gene: -; j_gene: TRBJ2-5; CDR3nt: TGTGCCAGCAGCCAAGCCGGGACCCAAGAGACCCAGTACTTC; CDR3aa: CASSQAGTQETQYF
v_gene: TRBV5-6; abundance: few; d_gene: TRBD1; j_gene: TRBJ2-7; CDR3nt: TGTGCCAGCAGACCGGGACAGGGGGCGCCGTACGAGCAGTACTTC; CDR3aa: CASRPGQGAPYEQYF
v_gene: TRBV4-2; abundance: few; d_gene: TRBD2; j_gene: TRBJ2-3; CDR3nt: TGTGCCAGCAGCCAAGATCCGAGGCTAGCGGGAGGGACAGATACGCAGTATTTT; CDR3aa: CASSQDPRLAGGTDTQYF
v_gene: TRBV4-2; abundance: -; d_gene: -; j_gene: TRBJ1-5; CDR3nt: TGTGCCAGCAGCCAAGAGGAAGGGGGGCCCCAGCATTTT; CDR3aa: CASSQEEGGPQHF
v_gene: TRBV12-3/TRBV12-4; abundance: few; d_gene: TRBD2; j_gene: TRBJ2-3; CDR3nt: TGTGCCAGCAGTCCGAAGACTAGCGGGATGCAGTATTTT; CDR3aa: CASSPKTSGMQYF
v_gene: TRBV6-2/TRBV6-3; abundance: -; d_gene: TRBD2; j_gene: TRBJ2-7; CDR3nt: TGTGCCAGCAGTTGGGTCCCGGCGGGAGGCGAGCAGTACTTC; CDR3aa: CASSWVPAGGEQYF
v_gene: TRBV6-2/TRBV6-3; abundance: -; d_gene: TRBD2; j_gene: TRBJ2-7; CDR3nt: TGTGCCAGCAGTTACTCGAGTGCAGGCGGGAGGGCCGGCTCCTACGAGCAGTACTTC; CDR3aa: CASSYSSAGGRAGSYEQYF
v_gene: TRBV4-2; abundance: -; d_gene: TRBD1; j_gene: TRBJ1-5; CDR3nt: TGTGCCGGCAGCCAGCCGGGACAGGGAGATCAGCCCCAGCATTTT; CDR3aa: CAGSQPGQGDQPQHF
v_gene: TRBV7-2; abundance: few; d_gene: TRBD2; j_gene: TRBJ2-5; CDR3nt: TGTGCCAGCAGCTTATCCAGTAGCGGGGGGCGGGGGACCCAGTACTTC; CDR3aa: CASSLSSSGGRGTQYF
v_gene: TRBV6-1; abundance: few; d_gene: -; j_gene: TRBJ1-2; CDR3nt: TGTGCCAGCAGGCAACAGGGTTTCTCCTATGGCTACACCTTC; CDR3aa: CASRQQGFSYGYTF
v_gene: TRBV29-1; abundance: few; d_gene: TRBD1; j_gene: TRBJ1-4; CDR3nt: TGCAGCGCCGCGGACAGGGCGGGTAATGAAAAACTGTTTTTT; CDR3aa: CSAADRAGNEKLFF
v_gene: TRBV24-1; abundance: -; d_gene: -; j_gene: TRBJ2-7; CDR3nt: TGTGCCACCAGTGATGCGATCGGTAGCGAGCAGTACTTC; CDR3aa: CATSDAIGSEQYF
v_gene: TRBV6-1; abundance: few; d_gene: -; j_gene: TRBJ1-1; CDR3nt: TGTGCCAGCAGACTCCAGGGTTTCGCAGCGAGGACTGAAGCTTTCTTT; CDR3aa: CASRLQGFAARTEAFF
v_gene: TRBV12-3/TRBV12-4; abundance: -; d_gene: -; j_gene: TRBJ1-1; CDR3nt: TGTGCCAGCACCGCTCTCGAGGGGAAGAGGAACACTGAAGCTTTCTTT; CDR3aa: CASTALEGKRNTEAFF
v_gene: TRBV12-3/TRBV12-4; abundance: many; d_gene: TRBD2; j_gene: TRBJ2-5; CDR3nt: TGTGCCAGCAGTCCAGGACTAGGGACCCAGTACTTC; CDR3aa: CASSPGLGTQYF
v_gene: TRBV7-2; abundance: few; d_gene: TRBD2; j_gene: TRBJ2-3; CDR3nt: TGTGCCAGCAGCTCAACTAGCGGGGGGGCCGGAGATACGCAGTATTTT; CDR3aa: CASSSTSGGAGDTQYF
v_gene: TRBV20-1; abundance: few; d_gene: -; j_gene: TRBJ1-2; CDR3nt: TGCAGTGCATCACAGGGAGCGGGTGGCTACACCTTC; CDR3aa: CSASQGAGGYTF
v_gene: TRBV2; abundance: -; d_gene: TRBD2; j_gene: TRBJ2-3; CDR3nt: TGTGCCAGCAGTAAGACCGGGACTAGTGGTTCAGATACGCAGTATTTT; CDR3aa: CASSKTGTSGSDTQYF
v_gene: TRBV4-3; abundance: -; d_gene: TRBD1; j_gene: TRBJ2-7; CDR3nt: TGCGCCAGAAGCCAGGGCACAGGGGGTTCGTTCTACGAGCAGTACTTC; CDR3aa: CARSQGTGGSFYEQYF
v_gene: TRBV7-2; abundance: -; d_gene: -; j_gene: TRBJ2-7; CDR3nt: TGTGCCAGCAGCTTAGCGTTCCGCGAGCAGTACTTC; CDR3aa: CASSLAFREQYF
v_gene: TRBV7-2; abundance: -; d_gene: -; j_gene: TRBJ1-3; CDR3nt: TGTGCCAGCAACAAAGTCCCGAGCTCTGGAAACACCATATATTTT; CDR3aa: CASNKVPSSGNTIYF
v_gene: TRBV4-2; abundance: -; d_gene: -; j_gene: TRBJ2-3; CDR3nt: TGTGCCAGCAGCCAGCGGGACTTCATTAGCACAGATACGCAGTATTTT; CDR3aa: CASSQRDFISTDTQYF
v_gene: TRBV11-2; abundance: few; d_gene: -; j_gene: TRBJ1-1; CDR3nt: TGTGCCAGCAGCTTTCAGCTCATGAACACTGAAGCTTTCTTT; CDR3aa: CASSFQLMNTEAFF
v_gene: TRBV11-2; abundance: few; d_gene: -; j_gene: TRBJ1-6; CDR3nt: TGTGCCAGCTCATTCAGGCTTACTAATTCACCCCTCCACTTT; CDR3aa: CASSFRLTNSPLHF
v_gene: TRBV10-3; abundance: many; d_gene: -; j_gene: TRBJ2-4; CDR3nt: TGTGCCATCAGTGAGTCGAGGGGAATAGCCAAAAACATTCAGTACTTC; CDR3aa: CAISESRGIAKNIQYF
v_gene: TRBV12-3/TRBV12-4; abundance: -; d_gene: TRBD2; j_gene: TRBJ2-3; CDR3nt: TGTGCCACCCACGGGAGGGGGAGCACAGATACGCAGTATTTT; CDR3aa: CATHGRGSTDTQYF
v_gene: TRBV29-1; abundance: -; d_gene: TRBD1; j_gene: TRBJ1-1; CDR3nt: TGCAGCGTTTACAGGGGGTTCTCTGAAGCTTTCTTT; CDR3aa: CSVYRGFSEAFF
v_gene: TRBV7-2; abundance: -; d_gene: -; j_gene: TRBJ2-7; CDR3nt: TGTGCCAGCAGCCCATCCCCTTCGGGCTACGAGCAGTACTTC; CDR3aa: CASSPSPSGYEQYF
v_gene: TRBV6-2/TRBV6-3; abundance: few; d_gene: -; j_gene: TRBJ2-4; CDR3nt: TGTGCCAGCCAGCCGCCAATCCGTCAGTACTTC; CDR3aa: CASQPPIRQYF
v_gene: TRBV24-1; abundance: -; d_gene: -; j_gene: TRBJ2-3; CDR3nt: TGTGCCACCAGTGATCCGGTGGGGGGGCCTATAGGCACAGATACGCAGTATTTT; CDR3aa: CATSDPVGGPIGTDTQYF
v_gene: TRBV5-6; abundance: few; d_gene: -; j_gene: TRBJ2-3; CDR3nt: TGTGCCAGCAGCTTAACCACCTTTCCCATCATATTT; CDR3aa: CASSLTTFPIIF
v_gene: TRBV6-2/TRBV6-3; abundance: -; d_gene: -; j_gene: TRBJ1-5; CDR3nt: TGTGCCAGCAGTTACCACATCTCCCAGACCGACAATCAGCCCCAGCATTTT; CDR3aa: CASSYHISQTDNQPQHF
v_gene: TRBV20-1; abundance: few; d_gene: -; j_gene: TRBJ1-4; CDR3nt: TGCAGTGCCCTTTCCGAAAAACTGTTTTTT; CDR3aa: CSALSEKLFF
v_gene: TRBV12-3/TRBV12-4; abundance: few; d_gene: TRBD2; j_gene: TRBJ2-1; CDR3nt: TGTGCCAGCAGTCCTAGCGGGGGGGCCAGCTACAATGAGCAGTTCTTC; CDR3aa: CASSPSGGASYNEQFF
v_gene: TRBV4-1; abundance: -; d_gene: TRBD1; j_gene: TRBJ1-1; CDR3nt: TGCGCCAGCAGCGCCCCCGACAGGGAGGACACTGAAGCTTTCTTT; CDR3aa: CASSAPDREDTEAFF
v_gene: TRBV4-2; abundance: few; d_gene: TRBD1; j_gene: TRBJ2-1; CDR3nt: TGTGCCAGCAGCCAGCGACAGGGGGCTAGGGAGCGGTTCTTC; CDR3aa: CASSQRQGARERFF